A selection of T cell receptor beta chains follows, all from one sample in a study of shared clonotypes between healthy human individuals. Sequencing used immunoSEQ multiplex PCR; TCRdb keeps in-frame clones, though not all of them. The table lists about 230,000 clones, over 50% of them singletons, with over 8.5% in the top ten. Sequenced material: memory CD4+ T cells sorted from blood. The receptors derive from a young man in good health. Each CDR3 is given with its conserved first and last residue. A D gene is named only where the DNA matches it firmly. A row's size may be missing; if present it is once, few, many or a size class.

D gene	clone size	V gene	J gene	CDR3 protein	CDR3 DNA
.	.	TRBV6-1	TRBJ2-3	CAVTPPGADTQYF	TGTGCCGTCACTCCCCCGGGGGCAGATACGCAGTATTTT
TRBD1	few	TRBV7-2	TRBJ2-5	CASSLAFTGDGETQYF	TGTGCCAGCAGCTTAGCCTTCACAGGGGACGGAGAGACCCAGTACTTC
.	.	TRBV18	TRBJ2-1	CASSPVGSRVSYNEQFF	TGTGCCAGCTCACCAGTAGGATCCAGGGTCTCCTACAATGAGCAGTTCTTC
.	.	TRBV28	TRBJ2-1	CASSRTAQFF	TGTGCCAGCAGTCGCACGGCGCAGTTCTTC
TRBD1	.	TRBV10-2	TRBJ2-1	CASEGQGSNEQFF	TGCGCCAGCGAGGGACAGGGTAGCAATGAGCAGTTCTTC
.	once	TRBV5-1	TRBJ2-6	CASSLASAGVGAGANVLTF	TGCGCCAGCAGTCTTGCCTCTGCAGGGGTGGGTGCGGGGGCCAACGTCCTGACTTTC
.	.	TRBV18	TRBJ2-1	CASSPTQVSGEQFF	TGTGCCAGCTCACCGACACAGGTTTCGGGTGAGCAGTTCTTC
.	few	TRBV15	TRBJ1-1	CATSREQGNTEAFF	TGTGCCACCAGCAGAGAACAGGGTAACACTGAAGCTTTCTTT
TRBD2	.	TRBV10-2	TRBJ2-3	CASSEATPIAGGSDTQYF	TGCGCCAGCAGTGAGGCGACCCCTATAGCGGGAGGTTCAGATACGCAGTATTTT
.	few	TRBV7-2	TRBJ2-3	CASSLRSSGTDTQYF	TGTGCCAGCAGCTTACGGTCCTCTGGCACAGATACGCAGTATTTT
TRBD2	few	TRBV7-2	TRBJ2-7	CASSLGSGIDEQYF	TGTGCCAGCAGCTTAGGTAGCGGGATTGACGAGCAGTACTTC
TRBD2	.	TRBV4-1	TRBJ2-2	CASRPPGLAGTGELFF	TGCGCCAGCAGACCTCCGGGACTAGCGGGTACCGGGGAGCTGTTTTTT
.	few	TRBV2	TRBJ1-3	CASMQGGRISGNTIYF	TGTGCCAGCATGCAGGGTGGCCGTATCTCTGGAAACACCATATATTTT
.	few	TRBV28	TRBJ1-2	CASKNDYGYTF	TGTGCCAGCAAGAACGACTATGGCTACACCTTC
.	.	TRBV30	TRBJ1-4	CAWSVLGTNEKLFF	TGTGCCTGGAGTGTCTTGGGAACTAATGAAAAACTGTTTTTT
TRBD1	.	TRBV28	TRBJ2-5	CASTNRDRGSETQYF	TGTGCCAGCACAAACCGGGACAGGGGCTCAGAGACCCAGTACTTC
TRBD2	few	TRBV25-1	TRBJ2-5	CASRRAGPQETQYF	TGTGCCAGCAGGAGAGCGGGACCCCAAGAGACCCAGTACTTC
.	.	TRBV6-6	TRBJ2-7	CASRPRESAYEQYF	TGTGCCAGCAGACCCCGGGAGTCTGCCTACGAGCAGTACTTC
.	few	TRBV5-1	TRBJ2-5	CASSLRFADQETQYF	TGCGCCAGCAGCTTGAGGTTCGCAGACCAAGAGACCCAGTACTTC
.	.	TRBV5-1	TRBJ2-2	CASSGDSPGNTGELFF	TGCGCCAGCAGCGGCGACAGTCCGGGAAACACCGGGGAGCTGTTTTTT
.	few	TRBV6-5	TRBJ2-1	CASSYGGDSKLF	TGTGCCAGCAGTTACGGAGGGGATAGCAAGCTCTTC
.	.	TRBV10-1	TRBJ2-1	CASSVGYNEQFF	TGCGCCAGCAGTGTGGGGTACAATGAGCAGTTCTTC
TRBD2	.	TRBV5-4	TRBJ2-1	CASLTTSGTRNYNEQFF	TGTGCCAGCCTAACTACTTCCGGGACTAGAAACTACAATGAGCAGTTCTTC
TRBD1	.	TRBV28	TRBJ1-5	CASSSYVGTVPDSNQPQHF	TGTGCCAGCAGTTCGTATGTTGGGACAGTCCCTGATAGCAATCAGCCCCAGCATTTT
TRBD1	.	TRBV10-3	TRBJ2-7	CATDLGTGVNEQYF	TGTGCCACCGATTTAGGGACAGGGGTTAACGAGCAGTACTTC
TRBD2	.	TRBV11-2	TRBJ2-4	CASSARRLLAGLAKNIQYF	TGTGCCAGCAGCGCCAGAAGGCTACTAGCGGGACTAGCCAAAAACATTCAGTACTTC
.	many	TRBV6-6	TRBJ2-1	CASSTSSYNEQFF	TGTGCCAGCAGTACCAGCTCCTACAATGAGCAGTTCTTC
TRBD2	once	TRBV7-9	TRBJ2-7	CASSLGTSGSIHSREQYF	TGTGCCAGCAGCTTAGGGACTAGCGGGAGCATCCACTCCCGCGAGCAGTACTTC
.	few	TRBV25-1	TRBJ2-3	CASSEGGRTDTQYF	TGTGCCAGCAGTGAAGGTGGCAGAACAGATACGCAGTATTTT
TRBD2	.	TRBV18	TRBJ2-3	CASSPEGGRDAQYF	TGTGCCAGCTCACCCGAGGGAGGGCGAGATGCGCAGTATTTT
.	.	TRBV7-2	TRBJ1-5	CASSTHSNQPQHF	TGTGCCAGCAGCACACACAGCAATCAGCCCCAGCATTTT
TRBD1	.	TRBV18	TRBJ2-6	CASSQGTGLGANVLTF	TGTGCCAGCTCACAAGGGACAGGGTTAGGGGCCAACGTCCTGACTTTC